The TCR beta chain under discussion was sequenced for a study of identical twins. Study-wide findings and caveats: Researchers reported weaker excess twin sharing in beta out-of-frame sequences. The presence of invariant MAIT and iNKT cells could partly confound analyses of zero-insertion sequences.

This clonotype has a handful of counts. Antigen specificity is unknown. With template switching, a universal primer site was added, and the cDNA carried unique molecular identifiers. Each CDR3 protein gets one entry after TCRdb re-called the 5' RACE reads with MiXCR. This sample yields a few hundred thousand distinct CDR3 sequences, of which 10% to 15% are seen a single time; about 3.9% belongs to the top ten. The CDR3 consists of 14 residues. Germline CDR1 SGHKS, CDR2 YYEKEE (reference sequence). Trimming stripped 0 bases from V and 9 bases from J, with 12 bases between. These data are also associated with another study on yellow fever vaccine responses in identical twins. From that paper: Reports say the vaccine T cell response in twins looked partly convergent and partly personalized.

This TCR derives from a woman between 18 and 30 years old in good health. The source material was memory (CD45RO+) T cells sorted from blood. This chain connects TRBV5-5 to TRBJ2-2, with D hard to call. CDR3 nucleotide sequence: TGTGCCAGCAGCTTGGCCCTGGCCGCTAGGGAGCTGTTTTTT. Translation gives CASSLALAARELFF.